Each of the 16 T cell receptor beta chains below was sequenced from the same sample in a study of stem cell transplantation in POMP-related autoinflammatory disease. This table comes from immunoSEQ multiplex PCR, and its TCRdb copy is limited to in-frame clones, with some not included. The sample records tens of thousands of clones, roughly 88% being singletons. Sequencing used CD4+ T cells from PBMCs, obtained after stem cell transplantation. Receptors were obtained from a human patient with POMP-related autoinflammation and immune dysregulation (PRAID). These T cells may partly come from the graft donor.

The V gene is TRBV3-1 (or the pseudogene TRBV3-2), the J gene TRBJ1-5; D gene uncertain. Trimming cost V 0 bases and J 1 base, with 7 bases left between them. The CDR3 is 15 residues long. Germline V gene data show CDR1 as LGHDT and CDR2 as YNNKEL (reference sequence). The CDR3 DNA reads TGTGCCAGCAGCCAAGATTTAAACAGCAATCAGCCCCAGCATTTT. Residues: CASSQDLNSNQPQHF.

This chain joins TRBV24-1 and TRBJ1-5; 8 bases map to TRBD1. There are 13 residues in the CDR3. In germline, CDR1 is KGHDR, CDR2 SFDVKD. Unmatched junction bases numbered 4, after V lost 6 bases and J lost 7 bases. In DNA, the CDR3 is TGTGCCACCAGTCGGACAGGGACCCAGCCCCAGCATTTT. Translated, it gives CATSRTGTQPQHF.

V is TRBV5-1 and J is TRBJ1-2; 8 nucleotides match TRBD1. V gave up 2 bases and J gave up 8 bases; unmatched junction bases: 8. CDR1 is SGHRS and CDR2 is YFSETQ in the germline V gene. The CDR3 is made up of 14 amino acids. Written as DNA, the CDR3 is TGCGCCAGCAGCTTTGTCGGGACAGGCGACGGCTACACCTTC. It is translated as CASSFVGTGDGYTF.

This chain uses TRBV18 with TRBJ2-7; TRBD1 agrees at 7 bases. Trimming at V came to 0 bases and at J to 3 bases, leaving 8 bases not matched to a gene. CDR3 length equals 16 residues. Germline CDR1 and CDR2: KGHSH and LQKENI. CDR3 nucleotides: TGTGCCAGCTCACCACCGAATAGACAGGGTGTCTACGAGCAGTACTTC. Protein: CASSPPNRQGVYEQYF.

The chain combines TRBV7-3 with TRBJ2-2; 7 positions agree with TRBD1. The ends lost 2 bases at V and 5 bases at J; junction bases unmatched: 8. The CDR3 spans 16 residues. The V gene's germline CDR1 is SGHTA and CDR2 FQGTGA. The DNA for the CDR3 is TGTGCCAGCAGCTTATTAGGAACAGGGGAAACCGGGGAGCTGTTTTTT. Amino acid sequence: CASSLLGTGETGELFF.

The chain has TRBV5-5 and TRBJ2-3; 8 bases line up with TRBD2. This CDR3 has 16 amino acids. V was clipped by 3 bases and J by 5 bases; unmatched bases: 11. The germline V gene has CDR1 SGHKS and CDR2 YYEKEE (reference sequence). The CDR3 loop is CASSSPPGGPEDTQYF. CDR3 nucleotides: TGTGCCAGCAGCTCCCCTCCGGGGGGGCCGGAAGATACGCAGTATTTT.

The chain employs TRBV5-1 and TRBJ2-1, with D unclear. This CDR3 region has 14 residues. The germline V gene has CDR1 SGHRS and CDR2 YFSETQ. The V end was cut by 6 bases, the J end by 0 bases, with 10 bases between. The CDR3 DNA is TGCGCCAGCACGACGACAAGCTCCTACAATGAGCAGTTCTTC. This translates into CASTTTSSYNEQFF.

Comments on this clone: Other DNA sequences from this sample encode an identical CDR3 as well. CDR3 region: CASSLGRNTEAFF. CDR3 coding DNA: TGCGCCAGCAGCTTGGGAAGGAACACTGAAGCTTTCTTT. V and J are TRBV5-1 and TRBJ1-1; D not certain. V lost 0 bases and J lost 1, with 4 bases in between. This CDR3 contains 13 residues. Germline values: CDR1 SGHRS, CDR2 YFSETQ.

This clone was counted once. The chain joins TRBV5-1 to TRBJ2-5; TRBD1 matches at 9 bases. The CDR3 is 13 amino acids. CDR1 and CDR2 from the germline V gene are SGHRS and YFSETQ. Germline trimming cut 3 bases from V and 5 bases from J; bases unmatched to any gene: 2. CDR3 DNA: TGCGCCAGCAGCTCCGGACAGGGGGAGACCCAGTACTTC. It specifies CASSSGQGETQYF.

This chain uses TRBV7-9 with TRBJ2-7; 7 bases are shared with TRBD1. Per germline, CDR1 SEHNR and CDR2 FQNEAQ (reference sequence). This CDR3 region has 15 residues. CDR3: CASSFATGSSSEQYV. CDR3 DNA: TGTGCCAGCAGCTTTGCGACAGGGTCCTCCTCCGAGCAGTACGTC.

The chain employs TRBV19 and TRBJ2-4, with D maybe TRBD1 (6 bases). Trimming cost V 0 bases and J 0 bases, with 12 bases left between them. Germline loops: CDR1 LNHDA, CDR2 SQIVND (reference sequence). This CDR3 spans 17 amino acids. The DNA for the CDR3 is TGTGCCAGTAGTATAGACTCCAGGGGAATAGCCAAAAACATTCAGTACTTC. Protein: CASSIDSRGIAKNIQYF.

The chain carries TRBV3-1 (or the pseudogene TRBV3-2) and TRBJ2-1; 8 nucleotides agree with TRBD2. The V and J ends lost 0 bases and 4 bases, in that order; junction bases with no gene match: 2. CDR1 is LGHDT, CDR2 YNNKEL, per germline (reference sequence). The CDR3 extends over 15 amino acids. The CDR3 reads CASSQELAVYNEQFF. In DNA, the CDR3 is TGTGCCAGCAGCCAAGAACTAGCGGTGTACAATGAGCAGTTCTTC.

The chain has TRBV5-1 and TRBJ1-1; 8 bases match TRBD1. The V gene end was trimmed by 0 bases and the J gene end by 6 bases; junction bases not matched to a gene: 1. Germline assignment: CDR1 SGHRS and CDR2 YFSETQ. There are 13 residues in the CDR3. CDR3 sequence (DNA): TGCGCCAGCAGCTTGGGACAGGGGCCTGAAGCTTTCTTT. As protein: CASSLGQGPEAFF.

The chain recombines TRBV5-1 with TRBJ1-1, with D possibly TRBD1 on 5 matching bases. Germline V gene data show CDR1 as SGHRS and CDR2 as YFSETQ. Trimming shortened V by 4 bases and J by 7 bases, and 23 bases separated the two germline ends. The CDR3 is 16 residues long. As DNA, the CDR3 is TGCGCCAGCAGCAGGACGGTCTTTGCACGGGGGGGTGAAGCTTTCTTT. Amino acid sequence: CASSRTVFARGGEAFF.

The chain links TRBV10-3 to TRBJ2-7; maybe TRBD2 (5 bases). Germline V gene lookup returns CDR1 ENHRY and CDR2 SYGVKD. Deletions cut 8 bases from V and 0 bases from J, with 8 bases between. The CDR3 contains 12 residues. The CDR3 loop reads CAIGEISYEQYF. The CDR3 DNA reads TGTGCCATCGGGGAGATCTCCTACGAGCAGTACTTC.

The chain uses TRBV7-9 and TRBJ1-1, with TRBD1 matching over 7 bases. After removal of 3 bases from V and 5 bases from J, the junction contained 9 bases not matched to a gene. This CDR3 region has 15 residues. The germline gives CDR1 SEHNR, CDR2 FQNEAQ (reference sequence). CDR3 residues: CASSFGDSRKTEAFF. As DNA, the CDR3 is TGTGCCAGCAGCTTCGGGGACAGTAGGAAAACTGAAGCTTTCTTT.